This T cell receptor (beta chain) was sequenced in a study of T cells in Graves' hyperthyroidism and ophthalmopathy. Study results and caveats: Ophthalmopathy and stable hyperthyroidism were separated by a 13 V-J model. It was a median roughly six months before onset that the model predicted ophthalmopathy.

The sample holds a few counts of this clonotype. What it binds is unknown. V lost 5 bases to trimming and J lost 7 bases; unmatched junction nucleotides: 7. The CDR3 length is 15 residues. The germline V gene encodes CDR1 LNHDA and CDR2 SQIVND (reference sequence). Template material for amplifying TCR beta CDR3 regions consisted of RNA transcripts. First-round RT-PCR of the TCR CDR3 relied on the HTBI primer set. TCRdb itself ran the multiplex PCR reads through MiXCR, one entry per CDR3 protein. The sample includes approximately 300,000 distinct CDR3 sequences, about 15% of them seen just once. The sequenced sample was blood. The V call is TRBV19, the J call TRBJ1-5; 11 bases are a match to TRBD1. The TCR sequence derives from a man under 40 with Graves' hyperthyroidism. The CDR3 loop reads CASSDGQGAYQPQHF. For the CDR3, the DNA is TGTGCCAGTAGTGATGGACAGGGGGCATACCAGCCCCAGCATTTT.